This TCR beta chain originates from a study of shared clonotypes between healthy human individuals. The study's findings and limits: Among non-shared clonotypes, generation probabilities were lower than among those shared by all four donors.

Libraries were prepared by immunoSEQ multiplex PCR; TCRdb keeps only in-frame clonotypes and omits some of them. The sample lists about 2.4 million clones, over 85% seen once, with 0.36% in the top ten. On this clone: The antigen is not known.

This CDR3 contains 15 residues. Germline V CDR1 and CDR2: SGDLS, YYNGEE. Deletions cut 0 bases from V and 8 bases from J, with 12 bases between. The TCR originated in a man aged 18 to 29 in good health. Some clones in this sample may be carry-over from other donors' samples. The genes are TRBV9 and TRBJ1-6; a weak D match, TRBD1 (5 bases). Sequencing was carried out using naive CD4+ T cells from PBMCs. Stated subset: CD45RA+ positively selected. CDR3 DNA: TGTGCCAGCAGCGTAGGGGGCCCCCGGGATTCACCCCTCCACTTT. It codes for CASSVGGPRDSPLHF.